This T cell receptor beta chain came from a study of technical replicates of blood from a handful of donors. Trimming removed 0 bases from V and 4 bases from J, with 4 bases in between. Germline V CDR1 and CDR2: MNHEY, SVGAGI. The CDR3 is made up of 13 amino acids. Profiling relied on immunoSEQ multiplex PCR, and the TCRdb table lists in-frame clones only, not all of them. The sample records approximately 76,000 clones, about 91% being singletons. Sequencing was carried out using T cells isolated from PBMCs. The receptor comes from a human donor in good health. The chain combines TRBV6-5 with TRBJ2-1; D ambiguous. CDR3 DNA: TGTGCCAGCAGTTACTCTCTTTACAATGAGCAGTTCTTC. Translated, it gives CASSYSLYNEQFF.